This T cell receptor (beta chain) was retrieved from a study of cytomegalovirus exposure and HLA in healthy donors. Whole-study context: The 130 or so validation repertoires, a later analysis reported, used the same platform as the roughly 730 repertoires from the first cohort.

Generated by immunoSEQ multiplex PCR, the TCRdb table keeps only in-frame clones and is missing some. The sample lists 35,000 to 55,000 clones, 80% to 95% occurring once. Broader study findings: Within the roughly 120 validation repertoires, first-cohort TCR clusters tended to co-occur, according to a later analysis.

This clone was seen only once. Its specificity is unknown. This CDR3 has 13 amino acids. Trimming removed 2 bases from V and 7 bases from J, with 10 bases in between. The germline CDR1 and CDR2 sequences are SGHRS and YFSETQ. This TCR derives from a woman aged 18-30 years in good health and CMV-seronegative. The V and J genes are TRBV5-1 and TRBJ1-5; D may be TRBD1 (6 bases). Sequencing used PBMCs. CDR3 nucleotides: TGCGCCAGCAGCTTTGAAGGGGGACAGCCCCAGCATTTT. It translates to CASSFEGGQPQHF.